This T cell receptor (beta chain) comes out of a study of long-term antiretroviral therapy in people with HIV. Overall study findings and caveats: Those clones which expanded before ART made up the dominant part of the repertoire at all time points.

Version v3.0 of the immunoSEQ assay ran at survey level. Using immunoSEQ multiplex PCR, the repertoire was profiled, and TCRdb retains in-frame clones only, with some absent. The sample has nearly 50,000 clones; 84% are singletons. This CDR3 spans 14 amino acids. J gave up 3 bases and V 4 bases, and 7 bases lay outside the gene matches. CDR1 SGHRS and CDR2 YFSETQ come from the germline V gene. Details on this clone: What it recognizes is unknown.

The origin of this receptor is a woman between 18 and 29 years old with HIV. The chain links TRBV5-1 to TRBJ2-7, with 7 nucleotides matching TRBD1. Sequencing was performed on unsorted PBMCs, taken 0.8 years after starting antiretroviral therapy. In DNA form, the CDR3 reads TGCGCCAGCAGCCAAGCCAGGGGGAACTACGAGCAGTACTTC. Translated, it gives CASSQARGNYEQYF.